A single sample gave rise to the 27 T cell receptor beta chains below, sequenced in a study of blood T cell repertoires in COVID-19 (dated by TCRdb to between 2020 and 2021). Libraries were made using the immunoSEQ multiplex PCR assay. TCRdb mirrors the immuneACCESS table, restricted to in-frame sequences. Some clones are absent from its copies; in checked studies, under half trace to an unresolved V gene, and the reason for the others is unknown. Recorded for this sample are more than 110,000 clones; more than 65% of them occurred a single time. More than 3.5% of the sample lies in the top ten. The sample comprised peripheral blood. The receptors stem from a woman aged 60 to 75 with acute or convalescent COVID-19.

The rearrangement links TRBV7-3 to TRBJ1-2; the match to TRBD1 covers 9 bases. This CDR3 is built from 15 residues. V gave up 5 bases and J gave up 7 bases; unmatched junction bases: 11. Germline V gene lookup returns CDR1 SGHTA and CDR2 FQGTGA. CDR3 protein: CASSSSGTGTGGYTF. The CDR3 DNA reads TGTGCCAGCAGCAGCTCCGGGACAGGGACGGGTGGCTACACCTTC.

The V call is TRBV10-1, the J call TRBJ1-5; D not certain. V was pared by 3 bases and J by 4 bases, with 7 bases between. This CDR3 region has 13 residues. CDR1 WNHNN and CDR2 SYGVQD come from the germline V gene (reference sequence). CDR3: CASSDTINQPQHF. The CDR3 DNA follows: TGCGCCAGCAGTGATACAATAAATCAGCCCCAGCATTTT.

This chain links TRBV11-2 with TRBJ1-1; weak D call: TRBD1 (5 bases). V was pared by 1 base and J by 1 base, with 22 bases between. Per the germline V gene, CDR1 is SGHAT and CDR2 is FQNNGV. This CDR3 comprises 19 residues. CDR3 in amino acids: CASSLGIWPLTDKNTEAFF. In DNA form, the CDR3 reads TGTGCCAGCAGCTTAGGGATATGGCCACTCACGGACAAGAACACTGAAGCTTTCTTT.

The J gene is TRBJ2-1, the V gene TRBV7-2; D is possibly TRBD2 (5 bases). Germline CDR1 is SGHTA and CDR2 is FQGNSA. V lost 2 bases and J 5 bases, leaving 7 bases between the germline ends. The CDR3 contains 13 residues. The CDR3 spells CASSLQADNEQFF. In DNA form, the CDR3 reads TGTGCCAGCAGCTTACAAGCGGACAATGAGCAGTTCTTC.

J is TRBJ1-2 and V is TRBV12-3 or TRBV12-4, with D perhaps matching TRBD1 (6 bases). CDR3 size: 13 residues. V was pared by 6 bases and J by 4 bases, with 12 bases between. The DNA of the CDR3 is TGTGCCAGCAGGGACTCAGGGGCCTATGGCTACACCTTC. It encodes CASRDSGAYGYTF.

J is TRBJ2-1 and V is TRBV28, with TRBD2 matching over 8 bases. V shed 1 base and J 1 base; nucleotides not matched to a gene: 3. Germline CDR1 reads MDHEN; CDR2 reads SYDVKM. This CDR3 spans 16 amino acids. CDR3 amino acids: CASSLLTSESYNEQFF. The CDR3 DNA reads as TGTGCCAGCAGTTTATTGACTAGCGAATCCTACAATGAGCAGTTCTTC. The full variable domain, its missing parts supplied by reference TRBV28 and TRBJ2-1, is DVKVTQSSRYLVKRTGEKVFLECVQDMDHENMFWYRQDPGLGLRLIYFSYDVKMKEKGDIPEGYSVSREKKERFSLILESASTNQTSMYLCASSLLTSESYNEQFFGPGTRLTVL.

V usage is TRBV5-1 and J usage is TRBJ1-5, with D unclear. The CDR3 extends over 15 amino acids. Trimming cost V 6 bases and J 3 bases, with 16 bases left between them. Germline-derived CDR1 and CDR2 are SGHRS and YFSETQ. CDR3 loop: CASTRDGRPNQPQHF. In nucleotides, the CDR3 is TGCGCCAGCACTAGAGACGGGAGGCCCAATCAGCCCCAGCATTTT.

This rearrangement joins TRBV28 to TRBJ2-4; the D gene is possibly TRBD2 (6 bases). Germline V CDR1 and CDR2: MDHEN, SYDVKM. The CDR3 length is 14 residues. Trimming stripped 7 bases from V and 6 bases from J, with 16 bases between. The CDR3 coding sequence is TGTGCCAGCACCCGGGGGACGGACCTAAACATTCAGTACTTC. As protein: CASTRGTDLNIQYF.

The V and J genes are TRBV27 and TRBJ2-3; perhaps TRBD2 as D (6 bases). The germline V gene has CDR1 MNHEY and CDR2 SMNVEV (reference sequence). Trimming pared 0 bases from V and 1 base from J, leaving 8 bases between. The CDR3 is 15 residues long. CDR3 sequence (DNA): TGTGCCAGCAGTTTATCGGCTAGCGGCACAGATACGCAGTATTTT. Encoded protein: CASSLSASGTDTQYF.

The V gene is TRBV5-5, the J gene TRBJ2-3; D is ambiguous. V was shortened by 1 base and J by 9 bases, with 9 bases between the two germline ends. CDR3 length equals 12 residues. Germline assignment: CDR1 SGHKS and CDR2 YYEKEE (reference sequence). The CDR3 loop is CASSLFSVTQYF. The CDR3, as DNA: TGTGCCAGCAGCTTGTTCTCAGTCACGCAGTATTTT.

This chain links TRBV5-6 with TRBJ1-2; 8 positions match TRBD1. Germline V gene lookup returns CDR1 SGHDT and CDR2 YYEEEE. This CDR3 is 15 amino acids long. The V gene end was trimmed by 4 bases and the J gene end by 5 bases; junction bases not matched to a gene: 10. This CDR3 reads CASSPPNRGSYGYTF. The CDR3 DNA reads TGTGCCAGCAGCCCACCGAACAGGGGGAGTTATGGCTACACCTTC.

The rearrangement links TRBV28 to TRBJ2-3, with D perhaps TRBD2 (5 bases). Trimming removed 7 bases at V and 4 bases at J, with 12 bases between. CDR1 and CDR2 (germline): MDHEN, SYDVKM. The CDR3 has 13 residues. The CDR3 coding sequence is TGTGCCAGCACCCTCCCCGGGGCAGATACGCAGTATTTT. This sequence encodes CASTLPGADTQYF.

V usage is TRBV6-1 and J usage is TRBJ2-7; D perhaps matches TRBD1 (6 bases). The CDR3 consists of 17 residues. CDR1 and CDR2 (germline): MNHNS, SASEGT. Between the trimmed V and J ends, which lost 3 bases and 3 bases, there was a span of 21 bases. The CDR3 region is CASSEDSYLWGFYEQYF. DNA for the CDR3: TGTGCCAGCAGTGAGGACAGCTATCTTTGGGGTTTCTACGAGCAGTACTTC.

The chain combines TRBV4-3 with TRBJ1-1; a possible D gene is TRBD1 (5 bases). The CDR3 has 13 amino acids. Germline V gene sequence: CDR1 LGHNA, CDR2 YSLEER. Trimming removed 0 bases at V and 3 bases at J, with 5 bases between. The DNA of the CDR3 is TGCGCCAGCAGCCAAGACAGGGACACTGAAGCTTTCTTT. Encoded protein: CASSQDRDTEAFF.

This clone has just one count. The chain uses TRBV28 and TRBJ2-7; 7 bases line up with TRBD2. This CDR3 is 14 amino acids long. V lost 5 bases, J lost 0 bases, and 4 bases stayed unmatched. Germline V CDR1 and CDR2: MDHEN, SYDVKM. The CDR3 DNA reads as TGTGCCAGCAGTCCCCCGGGAGGCTCCTACGAGCAGTACTTC. It translates to CASSPPGGSYEQYF.

As regards this clone: Other DNA sequences in the same sample also yield this CDR3. The chain is built from TRBV25-1 and TRBJ1-2, with D possibly being TRBD1 (6 bases). The CDR3 runs 13 residues. Germline V gene data show CDR1 as MGHDK and CDR2 as SYGVNS. V was pared by 2 bases and J by 5 bases, with 9 bases between. The CDR3 nucleotides are TGTGCCAGCAGTGAAGCGGGGGCGTATGGCTACACCTTC. Translating gives CASSEAGAYGYTF.

The chain carries TRBV19 and TRBJ1-2; possibly TRBD1 for D (6 bases). The ends were cut back, 4 bases at V and 3 bases at J, with 24 bases in the middle. CDR1 and CDR2 (germline): LNHDA, SQIVND (reference sequence). This CDR3 has 18 residues. The CDR3 sequence is CASSTPWGVRGVDYGYTF. CDR3 DNA sequence: TGTGCCAGTAGTACCCCCTGGGGAGTCAGGGGTGTCGACTATGGCTACACCTTC.

This chain connects TRBV7-3 to TRBJ2-2; possible D gene TRBD2, 5 bases. With 1 base removed from V and 4 bases from J, the gap between germline ends came to 7 bases. The CDR3 is made up of 14 amino acids. In germline, CDR1 is SGHTA, CDR2 FQGTGA. Here the CDR3 reads CASSLSGGTGELFF. The CDR3, as DNA: TGTGCCAGCAGCTTAAGCGGAGGCACCGGGGAGCTGTTTTTT.

The V call is TRBV12-3 or TRBV12-4, the J call TRBJ2-7, with a possible D match to TRBD2 (5 bases). The CDR3 has 11 residues. The germline V and J ends were trimmed by 4 bases and 5 bases, with 6 bases remaining between them. The DNA of the CDR3 is TGTGCCAGCAGTTCCGGGAACGAGCAGTACTTC. This translates into CASSSGNEQYF.

This clone appeared once. The rearrangement links TRBV27 to TRBJ1-2; possibly TRBD1 for D (6 bases). V was clipped by 5 bases and J by 4 bases, with 17 bases between them. This CDR3 is built from 15 residues. Germline V gives CDR1 MNHEY, CDR2 SMNVEV (reference sequence). CDR3 in DNA: TGTGCCAGCAGTGCAAATCACAGGGACGGCTATGGCTACACCTTC. Translated: CASSANHRDGYGYTF.

For this clone: The sample carries other DNA sequences with the same CDR3. The gene calls are TRBV7-2 and TRBJ2-7, with D hard to call. The CDR3 sequence is 11 residues long. The germline gives CDR1 SGHTA, CDR2 FQGNSA. Trimming cost V 4 bases and J 2 bases, with 3 bases left between them. CDR3 residues: CASSSAYEQYF. The CDR3 nucleotides read TGTGCCAGCAGCTCAGCCTACGAGCAGTACTTC.

The V call is TRBV12-3 or TRBV12-4, the J call TRBJ1-1; D is undetermined. V dropped 8 bases and J dropped 5 bases, with 9 bases sitting between them. The CDR3 totals 11 residues. The CDR3 protein is CASGGGTEAFF. In nucleotides, the CDR3 is TGTGCCAGCGGAGGAGGGACTGAAGCTTTCTTT.

V is TRBV5-1 and J is TRBJ2-3; 9 bases are shared with TRBD2. The CDR3 runs to 15 residues. Germline CDR1 is SGHRS and CDR2 is YFSETQ. The V and J ends lost 5 bases and 4 bases, in that order; junction bases with no gene match: 8. CDR3 in amino acids: CASRGGGASSDTQYF. CDR3 sequence (DNA): TGCGCCAGCAGAGGCGGGGGGGCGAGCTCAGATACGCAGTATTTT.

This chain connects TRBV28 to TRBJ1-5; a possible D gene is TRBD1 (6 bases). The CDR3 spans 15 residues. Between the trimmed V and J ends, which lost 6 bases and 7 bases, there was a span of 19 bases. Germline values: CDR1 MDHEN, CDR2 SYDVKM. CDR3 sequence (DNA): TGTGCCAGCAGCCAAATGGGGGCCGGGGCCCAGCCCCAGCATTTT. As protein: CASSQMGAGAQPQHF. Supplemented by reference TRBV28 and TRBJ1-5, the full variable domain reads DVKVTQSSRYLVKRTGEKVFLECVQDMDHENMFWYRQDPGLGLRLIYFSYDVKMKEKGDIPEGYSVSREKKERFSLILESASTNQTSMYLCASSQMGAGAQPQHFGDGTRLSIL.

This chain uses TRBV28 with TRBJ2-7, with D possibly TRBD1 on 6 matching bases. CDR3 size: 14 residues. CDR1 and CDR2 (germline): MDHEN, SYDVKM. Trimming took 7 bases from V and 7 from J, leaving 20 bases between them. The CDR3 sequence is CASTQQGDASEQYF. DNA for the CDR3: TGTGCCAGCACGCAACAGGGAGATGCGAGTGAGCAGTACTTC.

This clone was counted between two and nine times. The chain carries TRBV7-2 and TRBJ2-7; 9 nucleotides align to TRBD2. V lost 2 bases to trimming and J lost 2 bases; unmatched junction nucleotides: 4. This CDR3 spans 15 amino acids. Germline values: CDR1 SGHTA, CDR2 FQGNSA. The CDR3 here is CASSLLAGTAYEQYF. CDR3 nucleotide sequence: TGTGCCAGCAGCTTACTAGCGGGGACAGCCTACGAGCAGTACTTC.

V and J are TRBV3-1 (or the pseudogene TRBV3-2) and TRBJ1-3; D is ambiguous. Trimming removed 5 bases at V and 0 bases at J, with 20 bases between. There are 18 residues in the CDR3. Germline CDR1 is LGHDT and CDR2 is YNNKEL (reference sequence). CDR3 region: CASSSKRGIRPSGNTIYF. DNA for the CDR3: TGTGCCAGCAGCTCAAAACGGGGAATTCGACCCTCTGGAAACACCATATATTTT.